A selection of T cell receptor beta chains follows, all from one sample in a study of blood T cell repertoires in COVID-19. TCRdb keeps only in-frame clones here, not all; method: immunoSEQ multiplex PCR. The sample records approximately 240,000 clones, 65% to 90% being singletons. Sample: peripheral blood. These receptors were collected from a woman between 40 and 55 years old who had recovered from COVID-19. Each CDR3 is given with its conserved first and last residue. A D gene is named only where the DNA matches it firmly. The size entry is marked missing in some rows and otherwise reads once, few, many or a size class.

J gene | clone size | V gene | D gene | CDR3 DNA | CDR3 protein
TRBJ1-3 | NA | TRBV6-5 | TRBD1 | TGTGCCAGTAGGGGACAGGTGGGAAACACCATATATTTT | CASRGQVGNTIYF
TRBJ1-6 | NA | TRBV7-2 | NA | TGTGCCAGCAGCTTAGAAGGAGGGGATTCACCCCTCCACTTT | CASSLEGGDSPLHF
TRBJ1-3 | NA | TRBV7-2 | NA | TGTGCCAGCAGCTTACTATTTCAGGGGTACTCTGGAAACACCATATATTTT | CASSLLFQGYSGNTIYF
TRBJ2-5 | NA | TRBV5-8 | NA | TGTGCCAGCAGCTTGGGCCGCGGCAGTCCGGGGGAGACCCAGTACTTC | CASSLGRGSPGETQYF
TRBJ1-2 | many | TRBV12-5 | TRBD1 | TGTGCTAGTGGTTTGGTACGGGGGAAGGGACAGGGTTTTTTTACAACAGCCTATGGCTACACCTTC | CASGLVRGKGQGFFTTAYGYTF
TRBJ1-2 | NA | TRBV3-1/TRBV3-2 | NA | TGTGCCAGCAGCGATCTAGTCGGGGAATCAGGCTACACCTTC | CASSDLVGESGYTF
TRBJ1-2 | once | TRBV19 | TRBD1 | TGTGCCAGTACCGACAGGGGCTATGGCTACACCTTC | CASTDRGYGYTF
TRBJ1-4 | NA | TRBV30 | NA | TGTGCCTGGAGACAGGGAGGGAGGGAAAAACTGTTTTTT | CAWRQGGREKLFF
TRBJ2-1 | once | TRBV18 | NA | TGTGCCAGCTCACCTTCCTCCGGGACAACCAATGAGCAGTTCTTC | CASSPSSGTTNEQFF
TRBJ2-2 | NA | TRBV6-4 | NA | TGTGCCAGCACCATTCGGGCGGGCGGGGAGCTGTTTTTT | CASTIRAGGELFF
TRBJ2-5 | NA | TRBV9 | NA | TGTGCCAGCAGCGAACAACAGGGCCGGGGAGGGGAGACCCAGTACTTC | CASSEQQGRGGETQYF
TRBJ2-5 | NA | TRBV9 | NA | TGTGCCAGCAGCGGGGCGCAAGAGACCCAGTACTTC | CASSGAQETQYF
TRBJ1-6 | NA | TRBV5-1 | TRBD1 | TGCGCCAGCAGCGACGGACAGGGTTATTCACCCCTCCACTTT | CASSDGQGYSPLHF
TRBJ2-2 | many | TRBV7-3 | TRBD2 | TGTGCCAGCAGCCCGGGGACTAGGACCGGGGAGCTGTTTTTT | CASSPGTRTGELFF
TRBJ1-4 | NA | TRBV7-8 | NA | TGTGCCAGCAGCTTAAGCGGCGGAACTAATGAAAAACTGTTTTTT | CASSLSGGTNEKLFF
TRBJ1-6 | NA | TRBV9 | TRBD1 | TGTGCCAGCAGCGTCGGGGACAGGGGAAATTCACCCCTCCACTTT | CASSVGDRGNSPLHF
TRBJ1-5 | once | TRBV5-8 | NA | TGTGCCAGCAGCTTGGAGAGGTGGTCCAATCAGCCCCAGCATTTT | CASSLERWSNQPQHF
TRBJ2-1 | NA | TRBV27 | NA | TGTGCCAGCAGCTTAAACACCGGGACACTTGGTTCCTACAATGAGCAGTTCTTC | CASSLNTGTLGSYNEQFF
TRBJ2-2 | few | TRBV5-1 | TRBD1 | TGCGCCAGCAGCCCGACCGGGACAGGGAACACCGGGGAGCTGTTTTTT | CASSPTGTGNTGELFF
TRBJ2-3 | NA | TRBV28 | NA | TGTGCCAGCAGTTTGGGAGTGGGGGGGCGAGATACGCAGTATTTT | CASSLGVGGRDTQYF
TRBJ2-5 | few | TRBV7-2 | NA | TGTGCCAGCAGCTTCAGTAACCAAGAGACCCAGTACTTC | CASSFSNQETQYF
TRBJ2-7 | NA | TRBV5-1 | TRBD2 | TGCGCCAGCAGCTTGGTTGGCGGGGGTATGGACGAGCAGTACTTC | CASSLVGGGMDEQYF
TRBJ2-7 | NA | TRBV20-1 | TRBD1 | TGCAGTGCTAGTGAGGGCCACAGACAGGGTAACTTCATTTACGAGCAGTACTTC | CSASEGHRQGNFIYEQYF
TRBJ1-2 | few | TRBV19 | TRBD1 | TGTGCCAGTAGTATAAACAGAGGGGGCCGCTACACCTTC | CASSINRGGRYTF
TRBJ2-3 | NA | TRBV18 | NA | TGTGCCAGCTCACCACCGAGTAGGCAGGCAGATACGCAGTATTTT | CASSPPSRQADTQYF
TRBJ1-2 | few | TRBV4-3 | NA | TGCGCCAGCAGCCAAGATTCTAGACGGGGCTACACCTTC | CASSQDSRRGYTF
TRBJ2-3 | NA | TRBV7-3 | NA | TGTGCCAGCAGCGAAAGGCAAAAACAGACAGATACGCAGTATTTT | CASSERQKQTDTQYF
TRBJ1-5 | NA | TRBV27 | TRBD1 | TGTGCCAGCAGTTTATTCAGGGGGGATCAGCCCCAGCATTTT | CASSLFRGDQPQHF
TRBJ1-2 | NA | TRBV4-2 | NA | TGTGCCAGCAGCCAAGATTTTATGCGGGGGGACTATGGCTACACCTTC | CASSQDFMRGDYGYTF
TRBJ2-7 | NA | TRBV5-1 | TRBD2 | TGCGCCAGCAGCGCTGAATTAGCGGGGGGGCTATTAGACTACGAGCAGTACTTC | CASSAELAGGLLDYEQYF
TRBJ2-5 | NA | TRBV9 | NA | TGTGCCAGCAGTGCCCCCCGGGACAAAGGATTCCAAGAGACCCAGTACTTC | CASSAPRDKGFQETQYF
TRBJ2-5 | NA | TRBV5-1 | NA | TGCGCCAGCAGCTTTTCCGGGGTGGGCAGCGAGACCCAGTACTTC | CASSFSGVGSETQYF
TRBJ1-2 | NA | TRBV5-1 | NA | TGCGCCAGCACGGCAGGAGCAACGACTACCTATGGCTACACCTTC | CASTAGATTTYGYTF
TRBJ1-1 | NA | TRBV3-1/TRBV3-2 | TRBD1 | TGTGCCAGCAGCTCCACGGGACAGGGGGCGCTTACTGAAGCTTTCTTT | CASSSTGQGALTEAFF
TRBJ2-5 | NA | TRBV21-1 | NA | TGTGCCAGCCCACAAGGGACAATCGAAGAGACCCAGTACTTC | CASPQGTIEETQYF
TRBJ2-6 | many | TRBV5-1 | TRBD1 | TGCGCCAGCAGCTTGAAGTTAAGGGGGACAGGACCCTCTGGGGCCAACGTCCTGACTTTC | CASSLKLRGTGPSGANVLTF
TRBJ2-1 | NA | TRBV28 | TRBD1 | TGTGCCAGCAGTTCCTACCTTCCACAGGGGAATGAGCAGTTCTTC | CASSSYLPQGNEQFF
TRBJ1-5 | NA | TRBV19 | NA | TGTGCCAGTAGGAAATTGACAGAAAATCAGCCCCAGCATTTT | CASRKLTENQPQHF
TRBJ2-3 | NA | TRBV13 | TRBD2 | TGTGCCAGCAGCTACCCCGGGGGGGCCACAGATACGCAGTATTTT | CASSYPGGATDTQYF
TRBJ2-1 | NA | TRBV7-3 | TRBD2 | TGTGCCAGCAGCTCGAGCGGGACTAGCGGGGTTGAGCAGTTCTTC | CASSSSGTSGVEQFF